The 29 T cell receptor beta chains in this list originate from one sample, sequenced in a study of sequential checkpoint blockade in melanoma. Sample treatment: randomized to nivolumab then ipilimumab (arm A) or the reverse (arm B). Generated by immunoSEQ multiplex PCR, the TCRdb table keeps only in-frame clones and is missing some. Of about 9,200 clones listed, 23% are singletons. This specimen consisted of tumor tissue (inferred from file names), obtained from a patient given nivolumab and ipilimumab in sequence. These TCRs come from a human donor with melanoma.

This clone is classed as medium-sized. The chain uses TRBV18 and TRBJ1-1; perhaps TRBD1 as D (6 bases). Germline CDR1 and CDR2: KGHSH and LQKENI. This CDR3 contains 12 residues. Trimming took 8 bases from V and 5 from J, leaving 12 bases between them. Here the CDR3 DNA reads TGTGCCAGCCGGACAGATGGGACTGAAGCTTTCTTT. It encodes CASRTDGTEAFF.

This clone was seen more than once but under ten times. The chain joins TRBV6-8 to TRBJ2-2, with TRBD1 matching 7 bases. The CDR3 runs 19 residues. Germline V gene data show CDR1 as MNHGY and CDR2 as SAAAGT. V lost 0 bases to trimming and J lost 1 base; unmatched junction nucleotides: 11. CDR3 bases: TGTGCCAGCAGTTACTCGGAAGGGGGCGCCGAACAGAACACCGGGGAGCTGTTTTTT. Translation: CASSYSEGGAEQNTGELFF.

By sample share, this clone is large (0.1 to 1%). The chain uses TRBV11-3 and TRBJ1-1, with D possibly TRBD1 on 6 matching bases. The ends were cut back, 4 bases at V and 4 bases at J, with 22 bases in the middle. This CDR3 contains 17 residues. From germline, CDR1 is SGHNT and CDR2 YENEEA. CDR3 sequence: CASSYSTITGMGTEAFF. DNA for the CDR3: TGTGCCAGCAGCTACTCGACTATAACAGGGATGGGCACTGAAGCTTTCTTT.

This clone was counted a few times. The V call is TRBV28, the J call TRBJ2-6; 8 positions agree with TRBD1. Germline loops: CDR1 MDHEN, CDR2 SYDVKM. V gave up 2 bases and J gave up 0 bases; unmatched junction bases: 9. CDR3 size: 19 residues. CDR3 amino acids: CASSLIPTGALSGANVLTF. As DNA, the CDR3 is TGTGCCAGCAGTTTAATCCCGACAGGGGCCCTCTCTGGGGCCAACGTCCTGACTTTC.

This clone is medium-sized (0.01 to 0.1%). The chain combines TRBV29-1 with TRBJ1-2; D is ambiguous. Trimming shortened V by 6 bases and J by 0 bases, and 11 bases separated the two germline ends. This CDR3 spans 13 amino acids. Germline V gene lookup returns CDR1 SQVTM and CDR2 ANQGSEA. As DNA, the CDR3 is TGCAGCGTCCAGCTTATGACTAACTATGGCTACACCTTC. Its translation: CSVQLMTNYGYTF.

The CDR3 spells CASSYRDRGTGEQYF. The CDR3 DNA is TGTGCCAGCAGTTATCGTGACAGGGGGACGGGGGAGCAGTACTTC. The chain recombines TRBV28 with TRBJ2-7; TRBD1 matches at 9 bases. The junction had 11 bases not matched to a gene; V was cut back by 4 bases and J by 7 bases. The CDR3 runs 15 residues. Per the germline V gene, CDR1 is MDHEN and CDR2 is SYDVKM.

The rearrangement uses TRBV6-8 and TRBJ2-5; the D gene could be TRBD1 or TRBD2 (6 bases each). Looked up from germline, CDR1 is MNHGY and CDR2 is SAAAGT. Trimming shortened V by 2 bases and J by 5 bases, and 15 bases separated the two germline ends. The CDR3 totals 15 residues. The CDR3 sequence: CASSYLGGSGETQYF. In DNA, the CDR3 is TGTGCCAGCAGTTACCTGGGGGGCAGTGGGGAGACCCAGTACTTC.

The chain employs TRBV23-1 and TRBJ2-7, with D possibly being TRBD1 or TRBD2 (5 bases each). TRBV23-1 belongs to the ORF category, with a function that is uncertain. The germline V and J ends were trimmed by 10 bases and 0 bases, with 28 bases remaining between them. The CDR3 length is 18 residues. CDR3 loop: CATTDTRGKGTGSYEQYF. The DNA of the CDR3 is TGCGCCACCACAGACACAAGAGGAAAAGGGACGGGCTCCTACGAGCAGTACTTC.

This rearrangement joins TRBV19 to TRBJ2-1; TRBD1 aligns across 12 bases. CDR3 size: 20 residues. The V and J ends lost 4 bases and 0 bases, in that order; junction bases with no gene match: 13. The V gene's germline CDR1 is LNHDA and CDR2 SQIVND (reference sequence). The CDR3 spells CASSRSGTGGFVPSYNEQFF. CDR3 nucleotide sequence: TGTGCCAGTAGTAGATCCGGGACAGGGGGCTTCGTCCCCTCCTACAATGAGCAGTTCTTC.

There are many counts of this clone. The rearrangement links TRBV11-3 to TRBJ1-5, with TRBD1 matching 7 bases. The germline V gene encodes CDR1 SGHNT and CDR2 YENEEA. This CDR3 spans 17 amino acids. The junction had 9 bases not matched to a gene; V was cut back by 3 bases and J by 1 base. DNA of the CDR3: TGTGCCAGCAGCTTGGTTGGGGGCAGGGGGAGCAATCAGCCCCAGCATTTT. Its translation: CASSLVGGRGSNQPQHF.

V and J are TRBV11-3 and TRBJ2-7; D perhaps matches TRBD1 (6 bases). The CDR3 loop spans 16 amino acids. Looked up from germline, CDR1 is SGHNT and CDR2 is YENEEA. V was cut by 5 bases and J by 6 bases, with 23 bases left in between. The CDR3 bases are TGTGCCAGCAGCCCCCCCTCAGGCAGGGGACGGGGCGAGCAGTACTTC. It encodes CASSPPSGRGRGEQYF.

Many counts were recorded for this clone. V gene TRBV11-3 combines with J gene TRBJ2-7, with TRBD2 identical over 11 bases. CDR3 size: 16 residues. V gave up 1 base and J gave up 1 base; unmatched junction bases: 3. CDR1 is SGHNT, CDR2 YENEEA, per germline. The CDR3 coding sequence is TGTGCCAGCAGCTTAGTAGCTAGCGGGGGGTCCTACGAGCAGTACTTC. Amino acid sequence: CASSLVASGGSYEQYF.

The rearrangement joins TRBV28 to TRBJ1-1; unclear D gene. The CDR3 spans 15 residues. The V gene lost 6 bases and the J gene lost 3 bases, with 17 bases spanning the gap. Per the germline V gene, CDR1 is MDHEN and CDR2 is SYDVKM. As DNA, the CDR3 is TGTGCCAGCAGCCCCCGACGGCCTATGGACACTGAAGCTTTCTTT. Its protein product is CASSPRRPMDTEAFF.

This clone has only one observation. V usage is TRBV14 and J usage is TRBJ1-2; D is undetermined. This CDR3 spans 13 amino acids. The V gene's germline CDR1 is SGHDN and CDR2 FVKESK. V lost 4 bases, J lost 0 bases, and 6 bases lay in between. The CDR3 DNA is TGTGCCAGCAGCCCCGGGACTAACTATGGCTACACCTTC. Its translation is CASSPGTNYGYTF.

In regard to this clone: Relative to the germline gene, one junction end is altered; a read error may explain this. The V gene is TRBV6-8, the J gene TRBJ1-2, with a weak D call TRBD1 (6 bases). The germline V gene has CDR1 MNHGY and CDR2 SAAAGT. The CDR3 contains 15 residues. The CDR3 sequence is CAISGGPGTNYGYTF. The CDR3 DNA sequence: TGTGCCATCAGTGGGGGGCCGGGGACTAACTATGGCTACACCTTC.

This clone is labeled medium-sized. The rearrangement joins TRBV10-3 to TRBJ2-3, with D possibly matching TRBD2 (7 bases). The CDR3 is 17 amino acids. Germline CDR1 and CDR2: ENHRY and SYGVKD. With 0 bases removed from V and 4 bases from J, the gap between germline ends came to 17 bases. In nucleotides, the CDR3 is TGTGCCATCAGTGAGTCAAAAGGGGGGGGGACCGCAGATACGCAGTATTTT. It specifies CAISESKGGGTADTQYF.

This rearrangement joins TRBV23-1 to TRBJ2-1; D might be TRBD2 (5 bases). TRBV23-1 is filed as an ORF, its function uncertain. The CDR3 is made up of 14 amino acids. V was trimmed by 6 bases and J by 1 base, leaving 10 bases between them. The CDR3, as DNA: TGCGCCAGCAGCCAAGGCGGGTCCTACAATGAGCAGTTCTTC. This codes for CASSQGGSYNEQFF.

V and J are TRBV28 and TRBJ2-7, with 11 bases that match TRBD2. CDR3 length: 15 residues. After removal of 9 bases from V and 7 bases from J, the junction contained 14 bases not matched to a gene. Germline CDR1 is MDHEN and CDR2 is SYDVKM. The CDR3 protein is CASLDATSGVEEQYF. The CDR3, as DNA: TGTGCCAGTTTAGACGCGACTAGCGGGGTCGAAGAGCAGTACTTC.

J is TRBJ1-2 and V is TRBV28; D is ambiguous. V lost 2 bases to trimming and J lost 6 bases, with 10 bases between them. Germline CDR1 reads MDHEN; CDR2 reads SYDVKM. This CDR3 is 13 amino acids long. The CDR3, as DNA: TGTGCCAGCAGTTTAGGCCAAGACAATGGCTACACCTTC. This encodes CASSLGQDNGYTF.

The chain carries TRBV11-3 and TRBJ1-3; D possibly corresponds to TRBD1 (6 bases). This CDR3 has 15 residues. The V gene's germline CDR1 is SGHNT and CDR2 YENEEA. V was clipped by 4 bases and J by 0 bases, with 10 bases between them. The CDR3 sequence is CASSSGALSGNTIYF. The CDR3 DNA is TGTGCCAGCAGCTCGGGGGCTCTCTCTGGAAACACCATATATTTT.

The J gene is TRBJ1-1, the V gene TRBV6-8; D uncertain. The CDR3 extends over 14 amino acids. The germline V gene encodes CDR1 MNHGY and CDR2 SAAAGT. The V end lost 7 bases, the J end lost 0 bases, and 12 bases lay between the germline ends. CDR3 coding DNA: TGTGCCAGCAAGTTTCCGGGGTTGAACACTGAAGCTTTCTTT. Amino acids: CASKFPGLNTEAFF.

This clone is labeled medium-sized (0.01 to 0.1%). The V and J genes are TRBV6-1 and TRBJ2-2, with D possibly matching TRBD2 (6 bases). The CDR3 is made up of 14 amino acids. The V end was cut by 0 bases, the J end by 8 bases, with 10 bases between. CDR1 is MNHNS, CDR2 SASEGT, per germline. This CDR3 is CASSEARLAGELFF. Written as DNA, the CDR3 is TGTGCCAGCAGTGAAGCAAGGCTAGCGGGGGAGCTGTTTTTT.

The chain uses TRBV19 and TRBJ2-5; D remains unclear. Per germline, CDR1 LNHDA and CDR2 SQIVND (reference sequence). Trimming cost V 6 bases and J 5 bases, with 10 bases left between them. This CDR3 is built from 12 residues. CDR3 residues: CASSPSWETQYF. DNA of the CDR3: TGTGCCAGTAGCCCTTCTTGGGAGACCCAGTACTTC.

The chain carries TRBV11-3 and TRBJ2-7, with a tentative D call TRBD1 (6 bases). The CDR3 runs to 16 residues. Per germline, CDR1 SGHNT and CDR2 YENEEA. Trimming shortened V by 3 bases and J by 0 bases, and 15 bases separated the two germline ends. The CDR3 loop reads CASSFSGQGSSYEQYF. The CDR3, as DNA: TGTGCCAGCAGCTTTTCGGGGCAGGGGAGCTCCTACGAGCAGTACTTC.

The sample holds a few counts of this clone. The V and J genes are TRBV11-3 and TRBJ2-3; D is tentatively TRBD1 or TRBD2 (6 bases each). Trimming stripped 3 bases from V and 4 bases from J, with 14 bases between. CDR1 and CDR2 from the germline V gene are SGHNT and YENEEA. This CDR3 region has 15 residues. Written as DNA, the CDR3 is TGTGCCAGCAGCTTTGCCGGGGGCCTTGCAGATACGCAGTATTTT. Protein: CASSFAGGLADTQYF.

This clone was observed a handful of times. The chain recombines TRBV11-3 with TRBJ1-1; D is ambiguous. This CDR3 is built from 15 residues. CDR1 and CDR2 (germline): SGHNT, YENEEA. V dropped 2 bases and J dropped 4 bases, with 14 bases sitting between them. The CDR3 DNA is TGTGCCAGCAGCTTATTACGATACGGTGGCACTGAAGCTTTCTTT. This translates into CASSLLRYGGTEAFF.

The V gene is TRBV7-4, the J gene TRBJ2-5; tentatively, D is TRBD1 or TRBD2 (6 bases each). V shed 8 bases and J shed 9 bases, with 19 bases lying between them. Germline CDR1 reads SGHVT; CDR2 reads SQSDAQ. The CDR3 sequence is 13 residues long. CDR3 region: CASGPWGAEAQYF. CDR3 bases: TGTGCCAGCGGGCCATGGGGGGCGGAGGCCCAGTACTTC.

This clone was seen many times. The chain has TRBV9 and TRBJ2-3; D is unresolved. Trimming shortened V by 0 bases and J by 4 bases, and 9 bases separated the two germline ends. The CDR3 contains 14 residues. Germline lookup yields CDR1 SGDLS and CDR2 YYNGEE. The CDR3: CASSVVSGSDTQYF. The CDR3 region has the DNA TGTGCCAGCAGCGTAGTTAGTGGTTCAGATACGCAGTATTTT.

A few counts support this clone. J is TRBJ1-2 and V is TRBV6-8, with 12 bases matching TRBD1. The germline V gene encodes CDR1 MNHGY and CDR2 SAAAGT. Unmatched junction bases numbered 10, after V lost 0 bases and J lost 8 bases. The CDR3 contains 17 residues. This chain's CDR3 is CASSYSGTGGDSFGYTF. The CDR3 region has the DNA TGTGCCAGCAGTTACTCCGGGACAGGGGGCGATTCGTTCGGCTACACCTTC.